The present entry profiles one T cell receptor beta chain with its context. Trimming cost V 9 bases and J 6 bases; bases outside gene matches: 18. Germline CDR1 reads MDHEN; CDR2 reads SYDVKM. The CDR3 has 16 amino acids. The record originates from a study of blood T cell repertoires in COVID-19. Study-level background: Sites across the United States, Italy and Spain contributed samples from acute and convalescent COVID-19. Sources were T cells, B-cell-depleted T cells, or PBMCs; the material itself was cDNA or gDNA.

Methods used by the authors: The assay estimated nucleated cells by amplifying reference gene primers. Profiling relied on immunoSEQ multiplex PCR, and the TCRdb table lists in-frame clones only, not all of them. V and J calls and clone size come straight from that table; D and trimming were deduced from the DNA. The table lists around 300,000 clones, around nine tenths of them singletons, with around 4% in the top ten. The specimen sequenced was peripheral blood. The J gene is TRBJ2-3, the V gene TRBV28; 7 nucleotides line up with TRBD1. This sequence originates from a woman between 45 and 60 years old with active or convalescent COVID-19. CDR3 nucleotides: TGTGCCAGTACGCAGAGAGGGGGCGGGCGTCCCGATACGCAGTATTTT. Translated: CASTQRGGGRPDTQYF. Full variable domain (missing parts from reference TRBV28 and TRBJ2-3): DVKVTQSSRYLVKRTGEKVFLECVQDMDHENMFWYRQDPGLGLRLIYFSYDVKMKEKGDIPEGYSVSREKKERFSLILESASTNQTSMYLCASTQRGGGRPDTQYFGPGTRLTVL.